The 21 T cell receptor beta chains presented below share a single source sample, sequenced in a study of T cells in tuberculosis. Sequencing was performed with immunoSEQ multiplex PCR; in TCRdb, only in-frame clones are kept and a portion is missing. The sample contains more than 30,000 clones, approximately 96% of which appear only once. Material: PBMCs. Receptor source: a donor aged 10 to 29 with latent tuberculosis or without tuberculosis infection.

The chain employs TRBV9 and TRBJ1-1, with D hard to call. Germline V gene lookup returns CDR1 SGDLS and CDR2 YYNGEE. Trimming removed 3 bases at V and 0 bases at J, with 9 bases between. The CDR3 extends over 14 amino acids. This CDR3 reads CASSAYSMNTEAFF. The DNA for the CDR3 is TGTGCCAGCAGCGCTTACAGCATGAACACTGAAGCTTTCTTT.

The rearrangement links TRBV18 to TRBJ1-4; D is ambiguous. Trimming pared 3 bases from V and 0 bases from J, leaving 8 bases between. The germline CDR1 and CDR2 sequences are KGHSH and LQKENI. The CDR3 contains 15 residues. For the CDR3, the DNA is TGTGCCAGCTCACCCACCTCAGCAACTAATGAAAAACTGTTTTTT. Its protein product is CASSPTSATNEKLFF.

The V call is TRBV7-8, the J call TRBJ1-3; TRBD1 matches 8 bases. Germline V gene data show CDR1 as SGHVS and CDR2 as FQNEAQ. The length of the CDR3 is 16 residues. Germline trimming cut 6 bases from V and 4 bases from J; bases unmatched to any gene: 11. The DNA for the CDR3 is TGTGCCAGCAGTCGCGCCCGGACAGGGTCAGGAAACACCATATATTTT. This gives the protein CASSRARTGSGNTIYF.

The chain combines TRBV9 with TRBJ2-5; D perhaps matches TRBD1 (5 bases). V gave up 2 bases and J gave up 5 bases, with 10 bases separating them. Germline CDR1 and CDR2: SGDLS and YYNGEE. The CDR3 has 13 residues. The CDR3 protein is CASSVGPLETQYF. CDR3 bases: TGTGCCAGCAGCGTGGGGCCCCTGGAGACCCAGTACTTC.

The V call is TRBV11-3, the J call TRBJ2-2; 11 bases align to TRBD2. V lost 4 bases, J lost 0 bases, and 10 bases stayed unmatched. In germline, CDR1 is SGHNT, CDR2 YENEEA. The CDR3 sequence is 19 residues long. As DNA, the CDR3 is TGTGCCAGCAGCTCAGGGACTAGCGGAAAACCGCCGAACACCGGGGAGCTGTTTTTT. It encodes CASSSGTSGKPPNTGELFF.

The chain recombines TRBV19 with TRBJ1-3; 8 bases agree with TRBD1. From germline, CDR1 is LNHDA and CDR2 SQIVND (reference sequence). Losses at the gene ends were 7 bases for V and 4 bases for J; bases not matched to a gene: 9. The CDR3 is 15 amino acids. This CDR3 reads CASTQLRGLGNTIYF. The CDR3 bases are TGTGCCAGTACCCAACTCAGGGGGCTCGGAAACACCATATATTTT.

The chain employs TRBV4-1 and TRBJ2-7, with D unresolved. The CDR3 runs to 18 residues. Per germline, CDR1 MGHRA and CDR2 YSYEKL. Trimming took off 1 base at V and 3 bases at J, with 22 bases between the two ends. The CDR3 loop is CASSQGPRGPPAYYEQYF. The CDR3 coding sequence is TGCGCCAGCAGCCAAGGGCCCCGCGGCCCTCCCGCCTACTACGAGCAGTACTTC.

The chain couples TRBV5-1 to TRBJ2-7; a possible D gene is TRBD2 (6 bases). The CDR3 extends over 15 amino acids. Trimming took 2 bases from V and 2 from J, leaving 14 bases between them. Germline lookup yields CDR1 SGHRS and CDR2 YFSETQ. The CDR3 DNA reads TGCGCCAGCAGCTTCGGTGGTAGCGGAACCTACGAGCAGTACTTC. Translated: CASSFGGSGTYEQYF.

The gene calls are TRBV7-2 and TRBJ2-3; 9 bases match TRBD2. Germline CDR1 SGHTA, CDR2 FQGNSA. The CDR3 sequence is 17 residues long. V was pared by 0 bases and J by 6 bases, with 10 bases of the junction left unmatched. CDR3 residues: CASSLASGRSRLDTQYF. The CDR3, as DNA: TGTGCCAGCAGCTTAGCCAGCGGGAGGTCGAGGTTGGATACGCAGTATTTT.

This clone was detected once. The chain links TRBV2 to TRBJ1-5; no clear D. The V gene lost 7 bases and the J gene lost 5 bases, with 12 bases spanning the gap. Germline CDR1 reads SNHLY; CDR2 reads FYNNEI. CDR3 length: 13 residues. DNA for the CDR3: TGTGCCAGCACACCCCAGGCCGATCAGCCCCAGCATTTT. Amino acids: CASTPQADQPQHF. Supplemented by reference TRBV2 and TRBJ1-5, the full variable domain reads EPEVTQTPSHQVTQMGQEVILRCVPISNHLYFYWYRQILGQKVEFLVSFYNNEISEKSEIFDDQFSVERPDGSNFTLKIRSTKLEDSAMYFCASTPQADQPQHFGDGTRLSIL.

The chain combines TRBV9 with TRBJ2-7, with 9 bases that match TRBD2. In germline, CDR1 is SGDLS, CDR2 YYNGEE. The CDR3 has 16 amino acids. The ends lost 1 base at V and 6 bases at J; junction bases unmatched: 11. The CDR3 region is CASSVSGRSSGSEQYF. CDR3 sequence (DNA): TGTGCCAGCAGCGTATCGGGTCGTAGTAGCGGGAGCGAGCAGTACTTC.

The rearrangement joins TRBV27 to TRBJ2-7; D is unresolved. The CDR3 runs to 14 residues. Trimming stripped 0 bases from V and 4 bases from J, with 10 bases between. CDR1 and CDR2 from the germline V gene are MNHEY and SMNVEV (reference sequence). The CDR3 nucleotides are TGTGCCAGCAGTTTATCTATACAGAGATACGAGCAGTACTTC. This codes for CASSLSIQRYEQYF.

This clone was seen a single time. The chain carries TRBV28 and TRBJ2-2; 7 bases are a match to TRBD1. This CDR3 comprises 15 residues. Trimming removed 5 bases from V and 6 bases from J; junction bases left unmatched: 9. Germline loops: CDR1 MDHEN, CDR2 SYDVKM. CDR3 loop: CASSGPGQRAGELFF. In nucleotides, the CDR3 is TGTGCCAGCAGTGGACCGGGACAGAGGGCCGGGGAGCTGTTTTTT.

The V and J genes are TRBV30 and TRBJ2-7; 7 bases are shared with TRBD2. Unmatched junction bases numbered 11, after V lost 5 bases and J lost 4 bases. The germline gives CDR1 GTSNPN, CDR2 SVGIG (reference sequence). The CDR3 loop spans 14 amino acids. The CDR3 sequence is CAWGLGHSSYEQYF. In nucleotides, the CDR3 is TGTGCCTGGGGACTAGGCCATTCTTCTTACGAGCAGTACTTC. The variable domain in full, with the rest retrieved from reference TRBV30 and TRBJ2-7, is SQTIHQWPATLVQPVGSPLSLECTVEGTSNPNLYWYRQAAGRGLQLLFYSVGIGQISSEVPQNLSASRPQDRQFILSSKKLLLSDSGFYLCAWGLGHSSYEQYFGPGTRLTVT.

This chain links TRBV27 with TRBJ2-7; D remains ambiguous. This CDR3 is built from 16 residues. With 3 bases removed from V and 3 bases from J, the gap between germline ends came to 18 bases. The germline V gene encodes CDR1 MNHEY and CDR2 SMNVEV (reference sequence). The CDR3 coding sequence is TGTGCCAGCAGTTTCGGTTCATCCGCGTCATACTACGAGCAGTACTTC. As protein: CASSFGSSASYYEQYF.

J is TRBJ2-3 and V is TRBV5-6; 11 nucleotides align to TRBD2. This CDR3 is 14 amino acids long. V shed 5 bases and J 3 bases; nucleotides not matched to a gene: 2. The germline V gene has CDR1 SGHDT and CDR2 YYEEEE. The CDR3 region is CASRTSGRTDTQYF. In DNA form, the CDR3 reads TGTGCCAGCAGAACTAGCGGGAGAACAGATACGCAGTATTTT. Using reference TRBV5-6 and TRBJ2-3 for the parts outside the CDR3, the full variable domain is DAGVTQSPTHLIKTRGQQVTLRCSPKSGHDTVSWYQQALGQGPQFIFQYYEEEERQRGNFPDRFSGHQFPNYSSELNVNALLLGDSALYLCASRTSGRTDTQYFGPGTRLTVL.

The chain combines TRBV7-8 with TRBJ2-3; no reliable D call. The V end was cut by 1 base, the J end by 1 base, with 12 bases between. Germline V lookup: CDR1 SGHVS, CDR2 FQNEAQ. The CDR3 has 16 residues. The CDR3 DNA is TGTGCCAGCAGCTTAGTTCCCAGCGTCGGCACAGATACGCAGTATTTT. It specifies CASSLVPSVGTDTQYF.

The chain couples TRBV18 to TRBJ2-7; 7 nucleotides line up with TRBD1. Germline values: CDR1 KGHSH, CDR2 LQKENI. The trim removed 3 bases at V and 3 bases at J, leaving 8 bases unmatched. This CDR3 comprises 15 residues. In DNA form, the CDR3 reads TGTGCCAGCTCACCGCCAGGGGGTAGAGGCTACGAGCAGTACTTC. Encoded protein: CASSPPGGRGYEQYF.

V usage is TRBV10-3 and J usage is TRBJ2-1, with D unresolved. Trimming pared 1 base from V and 0 bases from J, leaving 10 bases between. CDR1 is ENHRY and CDR2 is SYGVKD in the germline V gene. The CDR3 length is 16 residues. CDR3 amino acids: CAISEFAELSYNEQFF. The CDR3 DNA is TGTGCCATCAGTGAGTTTGCGGAGCTCTCCTACAATGAGCAGTTCTTC.

The chain joins TRBV7-3 to TRBJ2-5; tentative D call: TRBD2 (5 bases). Trimming cost V 4 bases and J 5 bases, with 14 bases left between them. The CDR3 covers 14 residues. Per the germline V gene, CDR1 is SGHTA and CDR2 is FQGTGA. The CDR3 nucleotides read TGTGCCAGCAGCTCCTCAGCGGTGGGGGAGACCCAGTACTTC. Translation: CASSSSAVGETQYF.

The rearrangement links TRBV7-2 to TRBJ2-2; possible D gene TRBD2, 6 bases. V lost 8 bases and J lost 1, with 17 bases in between. CDR1 is SGHTA, CDR2 FQGNSA, per germline. The CDR3 length is 16 residues. In nucleotides, the CDR3 is TGTGCCAGCCCTCCGCGCGGCGGGAAGAACACCGGGGAGCTGTTTTTT. The encoded protein is CASPPRGGKNTGELFF.